Presented here are 7 T cell receptor beta chains from one specimen sequenced in a study of immune evolution from preneoplasia to lung adenocarcinoma. TCRdb's table, derived via immunoSEQ multiplex PCR, lists solely in-frame clones and lacks some. Among over 30,000 clones listed, around 74% were seen once. The sequencing input was FFPE invasive lung adenocarcinoma tissue. The receptors shown here come from a person aged 55 to 75 with lung adenocarcinoma.

The V gene is TRBV2, the J gene TRBJ1-2, with D perhaps TRBD1 (5 bases). The V and J ends lost 7 bases and 4 bases respectively, with 16 bases between them. The germline V gene has CDR1 SNHLY and CDR2 FYNNEI. This CDR3 spans 14 amino acids. The CDR3 region is CASTQGSRAYGYTF. CDR3 in DNA: TGTGCCAGCACCCAAGGGAGCAGGGCCTATGGCTACACCTTC.

This clone showed up just a few times. As DNA, the CDR3 is TGTGCCAGCAGTGCCTTCGTCGGGCTAGCGGGAGGTGGCAGTGAGCAGTTCTTC. Protein sequence: CASSAFVGLAGGGSEQFF. V and J are TRBV6-1 and TRBJ2-1, with TRBD2 identical over 11 bases. With 4 bases clipped from V and 9 bases from J, the junction kept 17 bases outside the gene matches. The germline CDR1 and CDR2 sequences are MNHNS and SASEGT. There are 18 residues in the CDR3.

The chain carries TRBV18 and TRBJ1-1, with D perhaps matching TRBD1 (6 bases). The CDR3 covers 14 residues. From germline, CDR1 is KGHSH and CDR2 LQKENI. Trimming removed 2 bases from V and 7 bases from J, with 14 bases in between. DNA for the CDR3: TGTGCCAGCTCACCAGCCTTTGGACAGCGTGAAGCTTTCTTT. Residues: CASSPAFGQREAFF.

This clone was recorded a few times. Other DNA variants within this sample encode the same CDR3. The chain links TRBV4-1 to TRBJ2-7; TRBD1 might be the D (6 bases). Germline assignment: CDR1 MGHRA and CDR2 YSYEKL. This CDR3 contains 15 residues. With 1 base removed from V and 1 base from J, the gap between germline ends came to 11 bases. CDR3 in DNA: TGCGCCAGCAGCCAAGTCTCGGGACAATCCTACGAGCAGTACTTC. It is translated as CASSQVSGQSYEQYF.

The gene calls are TRBV7-7 and TRBJ2-7, with 14 positions matching TRBD2. V was clipped by 5 bases and J by 5 bases; unmatched bases: 2. The CDR3 spans 14 residues. Germline lookup yields CDR1 SSHAT and CDR2 FNYEAQ (reference sequence). In DNA form, the CDR3 reads TGTGCCAGCAGCCCGGGACTAGCGGGAGACGAGCAGTACTTC. Protein product: CASSPGLAGDEQYF.

The DNA for the CDR3 is TGCGCCAGCAGCTTGGTTGGAAGGGGTAACACTGAAGCTTTCTTT. Protein: CASSLVGRGNTEAFF. This rearrangement joins TRBV5-1 to TRBJ1-1, with D maybe TRBD1 (5 bases). This CDR3 has 15 amino acids. Between the trimmed V and J ends, which lost 0 bases and 2 bases, there was a span of 11 bases. Germline CDR1 and CDR2: SGHRS and YFSETQ.

This chain joins TRBV6-6 and TRBJ1-1, with D uncertain. This CDR3 region has 14 residues. Germline CDR1 MNHNY, CDR2 SVGAGI (reference sequence). V gave up 2 bases and J gave up 0 bases, with 7 bases separating them. The CDR3 DNA reads TGTGCCAGCAGTTACGGTCTCATGAACACTGAAGCTTTCTTT. Protein: CASSYGLMNTEAFF.